The sequence of this TCR beta chain was determined in a study of blood T cell repertoires in COVID-19. The V gene end was trimmed by 4 bases and the J gene end by 2 bases; junction bases not matched to a gene: 4. The CDR3 has 14 amino acids. Germline values: CDR1 SGHNT, CDR2 YYREEE (reference sequence). Sequenced by immunoSEQ multiplex PCR; TCRdb stores in-frame clones only, minus some. This sample carries around 220,000 clones, 79% of them seen once, and the ten largest clones take about 4%. Material for sequencing was peripheral blood. The receptor comes from a woman between 40 and 55 years old with active or convalescent COVID-19. The chain uses TRBV5-4 and TRBJ2-3; the match to TRBD1 covers 7 bases. In nucleotides, the CDR3 is TGTGCCAGCAGCCCCGGGACAGCCACAGATACGCAGTATTTT. As protein: CASSPGTATDTQYF.